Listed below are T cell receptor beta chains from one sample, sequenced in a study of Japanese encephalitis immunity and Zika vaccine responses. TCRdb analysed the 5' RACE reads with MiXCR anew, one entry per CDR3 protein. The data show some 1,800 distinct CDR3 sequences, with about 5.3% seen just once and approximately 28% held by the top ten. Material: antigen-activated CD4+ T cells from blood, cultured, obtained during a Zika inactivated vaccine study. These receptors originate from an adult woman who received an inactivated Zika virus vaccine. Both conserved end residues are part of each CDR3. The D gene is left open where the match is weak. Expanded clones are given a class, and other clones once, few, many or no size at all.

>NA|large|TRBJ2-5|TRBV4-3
CASSQVGGGTETQYF
TGCGCCAGCAGCCAAGTAGGAGGGGGCACTGAGACCCAGTACTTC
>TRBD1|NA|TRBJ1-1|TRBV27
CASRPGGGTEAFF
TGTGCCAGCAGACCAGGGGGCGGAACTGAAGCTTTCTTT
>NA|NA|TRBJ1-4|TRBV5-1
CASSLEGVEEKLFF
TGCGCCAGCAGCTTGGAAGGGGTTGAAGAAAAACTGTTTTTT
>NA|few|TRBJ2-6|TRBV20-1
CSARGRRASGANVLTF
TGCAGTGCTAGAGGGCGTAGGGCCTCTGGGGCCAACGTCCTGACTTTC
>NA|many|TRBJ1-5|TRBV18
CASSPVRGEDIWSNQPQHF
TGTGCCAGCTCACCGGTCAGGGGAGAGGATATATGGAGCAATCAGCCCCAGCATTTT
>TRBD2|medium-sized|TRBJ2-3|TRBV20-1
CSARDFRGAGGTDTQYF
TGCAGTGCTAGAGATTTCCGCGGAGCGGGGGGGACAGATACGCAGTATTTT
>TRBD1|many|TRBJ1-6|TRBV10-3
CAISDKGAQSPLHF
TGTGCCATCAGTGATAAGGGGGCTCAGTCACCCCTCCACTTT
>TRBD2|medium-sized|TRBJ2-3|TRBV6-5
CASSYRRAGGLDTQYF
TGTGCCAGCAGTTATCGCCGAGCGGGGGGTCTTGATACGCAGTATTTT
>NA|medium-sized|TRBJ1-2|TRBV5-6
CASSLPSNYGYTF
TGTGCCAGCAGCTTGCCAAGCAACTATGGCTACACCTTC
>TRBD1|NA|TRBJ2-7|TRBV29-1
CSVHTGGVYEQYF
TGCAGCGTTCACACAGGGGGCGTCTACGAGCAGTACTTC
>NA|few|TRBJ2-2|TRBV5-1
CASSPLTGDTGELFF
TGCGCCAGCAGCCCCCTCACAGGAGACACCGGGGAGCTGTTTTTT
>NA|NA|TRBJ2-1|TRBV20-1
CSAPKIERGEQFF
TGCAGTGCCCCGAAAATTGAGAGGGGTGAGCAGTTCTTC
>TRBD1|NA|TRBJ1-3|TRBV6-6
CASSYPGQKANTIYF
TGTGCCAGCAGTTACCCGGGACAGAAAGCAAACACCATATATTTT
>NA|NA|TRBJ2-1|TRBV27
CASSFLVGSYNEQFF
TGTGCCAGCAGTTTTCTCGTTGGCTCCTACAATGAGCAGTTCTTC
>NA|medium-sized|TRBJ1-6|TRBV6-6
CASSYPPGQSYNSPLHF
TGTGCCAGCAGTTACCCCCCGGGACAATCCTATAATTCACCCCTCCACTTT
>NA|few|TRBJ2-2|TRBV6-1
CASSATQSPSGELFF
TGTGCCAGCAGTGCCACCCAATCCCCGTCCGGGGAGCTGTTTTTT
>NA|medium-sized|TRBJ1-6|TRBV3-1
CASSQGSGGSPLHF
TGTGCCAGCAGCCAAGGAAGCGGCGGTTCACCCCTCCACTTT
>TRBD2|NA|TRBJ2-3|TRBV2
CASSGAAGVTDTQYF
TGTGCCAGCAGTGGAGCAGCGGGGGTCACAGATACGCAGTATTTT
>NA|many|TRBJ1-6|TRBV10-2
CASTGQGNSPLHF
TGCGCCAGCACTGGGCAGGGGAATTCACCCCTCCACTTT
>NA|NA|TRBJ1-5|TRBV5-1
CASSLEVNQPQHF
TGCGCCAGCAGCTTGGAGGTCAATCAGCCCCAGCATTTT
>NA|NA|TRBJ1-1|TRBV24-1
CATSDGPLGPGKMNTEAFF
TGTGCCACCAGTGATGGGCCGTTAGGTCCGGGAAAAATGAACACTGAAGCTTTCTTT
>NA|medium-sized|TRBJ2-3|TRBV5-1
CASRQPGEADTQYF
TGCGCCAGCAGACAACCAGGTGAAGCGGATACGCAGTATTTT
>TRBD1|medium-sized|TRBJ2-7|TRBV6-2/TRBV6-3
CASSYPLTGREHEQYF
TGTGCCAGCAGTTACCCGTTGACAGGGAGAGAGCACGAGCAGTACTTC
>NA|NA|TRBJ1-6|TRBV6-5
CASSSWTDSPLHF
TGTGCCAGCAGCTCATGGACAGATTCACCCCTCCACTTT
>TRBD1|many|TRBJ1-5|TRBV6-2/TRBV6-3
CASSYGTGVNQPQHF
TGTGCCAGCAGTTACGGGACAGGGGTGAATCAGCCCCAGCATTTT
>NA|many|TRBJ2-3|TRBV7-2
CASSSVITATDTQYF
TGTGCCAGCAGCTCCGTAATTACAGCGACAGATACGCAGTATTTT
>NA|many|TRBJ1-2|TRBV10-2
CASTPLPQSSYINYGYTF
TGCGCCAGCACCCCTTTGCCCCAGTCTAGCTACATCAACTATGGCTACACCTTC
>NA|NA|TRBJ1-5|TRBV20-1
CSARLGSKGWVPTGQPQHF
TGCAGTGCTAGATTAGGGAGCAAGGGATGGGTACCGACCGGTCAGCCCCAGCATTTT
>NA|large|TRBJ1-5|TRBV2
CASSGQQGAFNQPQHF
TGTGCCAGCAGTGGTCAGCAGGGCGCATTTAATCAGCCCCAGCATTTT
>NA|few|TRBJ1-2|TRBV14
CASSRHYGYTF
TGTGCCAGCAGCCGACACTATGGCTACACCTTC
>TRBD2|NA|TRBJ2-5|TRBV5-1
CASSPLSTGGKETQYF
TGCGCCAGCAGCCCCCTTAGTACGGGGGGAAAAGAGACCCAGTACTTC
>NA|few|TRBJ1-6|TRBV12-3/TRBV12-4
CASTPHPNSPLHF
TGTGCCAGTACCCCACACCCAAATTCACCCCTCCACTTT
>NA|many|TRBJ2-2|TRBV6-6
CASRGGRNTGELFF
TGTGCCAGCAGAGGGGGGCGCAACACCGGGGAGCTGTTTTTT
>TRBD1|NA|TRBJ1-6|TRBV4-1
CASTDRGYSPLHF
TGCGCCAGCACCGACAGGGGGTATTCACCCCTCCACTTT
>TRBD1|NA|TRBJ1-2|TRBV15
CATSRPGTGGHRYTF
TGTGCCACCAGCAGACCTGGGACAGGTGGACACCGCTACACCTTC
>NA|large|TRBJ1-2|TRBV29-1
CSALTGPYGYTF
TGCAGCGCACTAACAGGGCCGTATGGCTACACCTTC
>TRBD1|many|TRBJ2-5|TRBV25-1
CASSERTGVPGETQYF
TGTGCCAGCAGTGAACGGACAGGGGTCCCCGGGGAGACCCAGTACTTC
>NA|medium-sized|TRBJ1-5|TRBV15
CATSRDPQPQHF
TGTGCCACCAGCAGAGATCCTCAGCCCCAGCATTTT
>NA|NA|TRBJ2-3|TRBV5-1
CASSWGDATDTQYF
TGCGCCAGCAGCTGGGGTGATGCCACAGATACGCAGTATTTT
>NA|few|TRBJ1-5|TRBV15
CATSLRGGRASNQPQHF
TGTGCCACCAGCCTTCGGGGGGGGCGGGCGAGCAATCAGCCCCAGCATTTT
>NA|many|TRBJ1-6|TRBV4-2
CASSQDPRGGNSPLHF
TGTGCCAGCAGCCAAGATCCCCGGGGGGGGAATTCACCCCTCCACTTT
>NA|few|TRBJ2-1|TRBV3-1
CASSQLGALSNEQFF
TGTGCCAGCAGCCAACTAGGGGCCCTCTCCAATGAGCAGTTCTTC
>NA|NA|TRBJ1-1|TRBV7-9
CASSSRPTVANTEAFF
TGTGCCAGCAGCTCCCGGCCGACAGTCGCGAACACTGAAGCTTTCTTT
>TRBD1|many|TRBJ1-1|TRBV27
CASRKGQANTEAFF
TGTGCCAGCAGAAAAGGACAGGCGAACACTGAAGCTTTCTTT
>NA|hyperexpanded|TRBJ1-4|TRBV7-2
CASSLVSGRVNEKLFF
TGTGCCAGCAGCTTAGTCTCTGGCAGGGTCAATGAAAAACTGTTTTTT
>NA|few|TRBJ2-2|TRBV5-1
CASSLTGNTGELFF
TGCGCCAGCAGCTTGACAGGGAACACCGGGGAGCTGTTTTTT
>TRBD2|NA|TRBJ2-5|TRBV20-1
CSARVGLDVETQYF
TGCAGTGCTAGAGTTGGACTAGATGTAGAGACCCAGTACTTC
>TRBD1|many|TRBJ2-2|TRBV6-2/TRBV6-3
CASPPGQGNTGELFF
TGTGCCAGCCCTCCGGGACAGGGAAACACCGGGGAGCTGTTTTTT
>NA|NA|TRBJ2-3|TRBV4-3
CASSQGTDTDTQYF
TGCGCCAGCAGCCAAGGGACAGACACAGATACGCAGTATTTT
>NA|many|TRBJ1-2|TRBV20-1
CSARLASAFYGYTF
TGCAGTGCCCGATTGGCGTCAGCCTTCTATGGCTACACCTTC